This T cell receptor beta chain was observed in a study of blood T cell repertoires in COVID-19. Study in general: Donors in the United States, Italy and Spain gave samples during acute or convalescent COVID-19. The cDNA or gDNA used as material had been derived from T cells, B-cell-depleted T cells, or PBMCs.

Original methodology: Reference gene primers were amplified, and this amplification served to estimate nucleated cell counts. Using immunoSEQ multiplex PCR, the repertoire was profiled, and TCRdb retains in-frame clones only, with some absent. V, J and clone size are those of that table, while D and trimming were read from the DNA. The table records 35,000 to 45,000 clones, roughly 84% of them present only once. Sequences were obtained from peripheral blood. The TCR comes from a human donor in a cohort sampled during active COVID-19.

The CDR3, as DNA: TGTGCCAGCAGCGTGGGTCAGGGGGGAAAACTGTTTTTT. This sequence encodes CASSVGQGGKLFF. The chain couples TRBV7-2 to TRBJ1-4; TRBD1 aligns across 7 bases. The CDR3 has 13 amino acids. The germline gives CDR1 SGHTA, CDR2 FQGNSA. The V gene end was trimmed by 5 bases and the J gene end by 10 bases; junction bases not matched to a gene: 7.